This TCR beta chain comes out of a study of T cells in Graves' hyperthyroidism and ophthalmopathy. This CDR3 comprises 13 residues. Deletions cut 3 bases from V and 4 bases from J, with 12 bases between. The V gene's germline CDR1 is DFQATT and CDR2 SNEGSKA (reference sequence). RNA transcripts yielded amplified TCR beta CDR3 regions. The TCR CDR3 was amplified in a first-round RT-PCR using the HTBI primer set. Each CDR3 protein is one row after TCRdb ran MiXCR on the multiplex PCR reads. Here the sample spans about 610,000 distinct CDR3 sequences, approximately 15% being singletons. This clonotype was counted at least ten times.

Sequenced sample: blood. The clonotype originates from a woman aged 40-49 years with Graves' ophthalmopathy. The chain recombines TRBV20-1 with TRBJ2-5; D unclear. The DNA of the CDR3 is TGCAGTGCTAGTATGACGGTAGGAGAGACCCAGTACTTC. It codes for CSASMTVGETQYF.